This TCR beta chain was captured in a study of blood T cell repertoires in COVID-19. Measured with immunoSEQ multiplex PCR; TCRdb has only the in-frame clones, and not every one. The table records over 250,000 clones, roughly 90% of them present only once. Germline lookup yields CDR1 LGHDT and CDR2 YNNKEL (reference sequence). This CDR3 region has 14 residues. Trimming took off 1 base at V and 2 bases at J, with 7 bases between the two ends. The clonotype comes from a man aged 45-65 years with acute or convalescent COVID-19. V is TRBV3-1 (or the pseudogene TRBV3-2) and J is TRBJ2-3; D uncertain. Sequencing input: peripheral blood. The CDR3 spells CASSQGSITDTQYF. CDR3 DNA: TGTGCCAGCAGCCAAGGCTCTATCACAGATACGCAGTATTTT.